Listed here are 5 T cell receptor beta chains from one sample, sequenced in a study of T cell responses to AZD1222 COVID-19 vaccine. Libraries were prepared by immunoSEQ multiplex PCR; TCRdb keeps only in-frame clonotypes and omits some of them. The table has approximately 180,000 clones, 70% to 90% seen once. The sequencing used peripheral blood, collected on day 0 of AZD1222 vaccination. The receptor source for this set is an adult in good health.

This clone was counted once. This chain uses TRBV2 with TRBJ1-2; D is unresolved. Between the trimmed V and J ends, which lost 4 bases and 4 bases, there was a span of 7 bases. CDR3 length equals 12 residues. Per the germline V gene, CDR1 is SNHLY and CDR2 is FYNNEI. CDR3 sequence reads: CASSVDPYGYTF. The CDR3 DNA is TGTGCCAGCAGTGTCGATCCCTATGGCTACACCTTC.

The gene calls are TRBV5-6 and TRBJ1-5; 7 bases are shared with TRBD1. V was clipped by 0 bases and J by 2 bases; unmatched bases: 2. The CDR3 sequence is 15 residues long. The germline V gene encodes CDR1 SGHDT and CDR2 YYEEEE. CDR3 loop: CASSLAGTGNQPQHF. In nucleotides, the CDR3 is TGTGCCAGCAGCTTGGCCGGGACAGGCAATCAGCCCCAGCATTTT. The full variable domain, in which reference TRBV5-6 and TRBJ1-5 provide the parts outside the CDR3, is DAGVTQSPTHLIKTRGQQVTLRCSPKSGHDTVSWYQQALGQGPQFIFQYYEEEERQRGNFPDRFSGHQFPNYSSELNVNALLLGDSALYLCASSLAGTGNQPQHFGDGTRLSIL.

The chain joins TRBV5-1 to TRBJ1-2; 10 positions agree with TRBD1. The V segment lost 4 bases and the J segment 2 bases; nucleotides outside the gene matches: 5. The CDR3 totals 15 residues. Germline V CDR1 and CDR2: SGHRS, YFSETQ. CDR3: CASSREGQGNYGYTF. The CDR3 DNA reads TGCGCCAGCAGCCGAGAGGGACAGGGGAACTATGGCTACACCTTC.

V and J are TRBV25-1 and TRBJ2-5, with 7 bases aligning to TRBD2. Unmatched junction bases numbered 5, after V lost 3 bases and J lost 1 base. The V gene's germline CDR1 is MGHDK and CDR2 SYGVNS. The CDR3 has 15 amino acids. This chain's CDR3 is CASSDLAAGQETQYF. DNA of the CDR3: TGTGCCAGCAGTGATCTAGCGGCCGGCCAAGAGACCCAGTACTTC.

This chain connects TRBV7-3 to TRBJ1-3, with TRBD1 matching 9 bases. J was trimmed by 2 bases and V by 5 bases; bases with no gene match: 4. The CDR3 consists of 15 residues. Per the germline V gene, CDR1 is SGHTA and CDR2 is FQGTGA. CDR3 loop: CASSVGTGTGNTIYF. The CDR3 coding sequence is TGTGCCAGCAGCGTTGGGACAGGGACTGGAAACACCATATATTTT.